This T cell receptor (beta chain) appears in the sequencing data of a study of T-cell reconstitution after alpha-beta-depleted transplantation in children. Study results and caveats: Among T cells one year after transplant, newly produced cells accounted for most counts and diversity. As was reported, about two months after transplant, alpha-beta T cells came from several hundred expanded graft clones. Surviving recipient cells, namely T cells and thymic progenitors, were the source of high day-60 TCRbeta diversity in some patients.

As to this clonotype: Its antigen is unknown.

Preparation of the TCRbeta library was carried out with unique molecular identifiers. TCRdb called the PCR reads again in MiXCR, with one record for every CDR3 protein. The repertoire holds about 540,000 distinct CDR3 sequences, roughly 30% seen once, with 30% to 40% in the top ten. The specimen was PBMCs, collected before TCRalphabeta/CD19-depleted stem cell transplant. The TCR comes from a boy under three years old with Wiskott-Aldrich syndrome, due to receive a stem cell transplant.

CDR3 region: CASSFYGYEGTQYF. CDR3 DNA sequence: TGCGCCAGCAGCTTTTATGGCTACGAGGGGACCCAGTACTTC. The gene calls are TRBV5-1 and TRBJ2-5, with D possibly matching TRBD2 (5 bases). CDR1 is SGHRS, CDR2 YFSETQ, per germline. Trimming cost V 2 bases and J 7 bases, with 15 bases left between them. There are 14 residues in the CDR3.